The entry below gives a single T cell receptor (beta chain) sequence along with its context. The method was immunoSEQ multiplex PCR; TCRdb's version includes in-frame clones alone and lacks a portion of them. The sample records about 67,000 clones, about 82% being singletons. The data are from a study of blood T cell repertoires in COVID-19. This CDR3 region has 13 residues. The V gene's germline CDR1 is KGHDR and CDR2 SFDVKD. V was pared by 7 bases and J by 2 bases, with 9 bases between. This receptor was obtained from a human donor in a cohort sampled during active COVID-19. Sequencing was performed on peripheral blood. This chain links TRBV24-1 with TRBJ2-3; possibly TRBD1 for D (6 bases). The CDR3 bases are TGTGCCACCAGCAGGACAGTCACAGATACGCAGTATTTT. Amino acid sequence: CATSRTVTDTQYF.